The next 21 T cell receptor beta chains were all read from a single sample in a study of T cell changes during pregnancy in multiple sclerosis. TCRdb's table, derived via immunoSEQ multiplex PCR, lists solely in-frame clones and lacks some. The repertoire holds about 61,000 clones, with more than 75% as singletons. Sequencing used peripheral blood, obtained in the first trimester of pregnancy. These receptors came from a female donor in good health, enrolled as a control in a pregnancy study.

This chain links TRBV11-2 with TRBJ2-1; D gene uncertain. CDR1 is SGHAT and CDR2 is FQNNGV in the germline V gene. CDR3 length: 15 residues. V lost 8 bases and J 2 bases, leaving 16 bases between the germline ends. CDR3 coding DNA: TGTGCCAGCCTCCTTGGCAACAGCCCCTACAATGAGCAGTTCTTC. This translates into CASLLGNSPYNEQFF. The full variable domain, with the rest looked up from reference TRBV11-2 and TRBJ2-1, is EAGVAQSPRYKIIEKRQSVAFWCNPISGHATLYWYQQILGQGPKLLIQFQNNGVVDDSQLPKDRFSAERLKGVDSTLKIQPAKLEDSAVYLCASLLGNSPYNEQFFGPGTRLTVL.

The CDR3 bases are TGTGCCAGTAGTATCGGCAGGGACTATGGCTACACCTTC. Its translation is CASSIGRDYGYTF. The rearrangement links TRBV19 to TRBJ1-2; TRBD1 is a possible D gene (5 bases). Germline lookup yields CDR1 LNHDA and CDR2 SQIVND (reference sequence). The germline V and J ends were trimmed by 3 bases and 3 bases, with 8 bases remaining between them. CDR3 size: 13 residues.

The rearrangement links TRBV5-8 to TRBJ2-7, with D hard to call. This CDR3 has 13 amino acids. Germline CDR1 SGHTS, CDR2 YDEGEE. Deletions cut 2 bases from V and 3 bases from J, with 9 bases between. In nucleotides, the CDR3 is TGTGCCAGCAGCTTCTCCAGTGACTACGAGCAGTACTTC. Translated: CASSFSSDYEQYF.

The chain links TRBV27 to TRBJ1-2; possibly TRBD1 for D (6 bases). Trimming removed 4 bases from V and 5 bases from J, with 8 bases in between. Germline lookup yields CDR1 MNHEY and CDR2 SMNVEV (reference sequence). The CDR3 sequence is 12 residues long. This chain's CDR3 is CASSSDSYGYTF. CDR3 nucleotides: TGTGCCAGCAGTTCGGACAGTTATGGCTACACCTTC.

V and J are TRBV18 and TRBJ2-3, with D perhaps matching TRBD2 (5 bases). V shed 3 bases and J shed 2 bases, with 9 bases lying between them. The CDR3 runs to 14 residues. The V gene's germline CDR1 is KGHSH and CDR2 LQKENI. The CDR3 region is CASSPGSPTDTQYF. CDR3 nucleotide sequence: TGTGCCAGCTCACCGGGGAGCCCCACAGATACGCAGTATTTT.

This chain uses TRBV4-3 with TRBJ1-5; tentatively, D is TRBD1 (6 bases). Trimming stripped 0 bases from V and 6 bases from J, with 12 bases between. The CDR3 sequence is 15 residues long. CDR1 is LGHNA, CDR2 YSLEER, per germline. CDR3 region: CASSQDYRVVQPQHF. CDR3 in DNA: TGCGCCAGCAGCCAAGATTACAGGGTGGTTCAGCCCCAGCATTTT.

The chain combines TRBV18 with TRBJ2-3; 13 nucleotides match TRBD2. The V and J ends lost 2 bases and 7 bases, in that order; junction bases with no gene match: 12. Germline assignment: CDR1 KGHSH and CDR2 LQKENI. The CDR3 has 18 residues. The CDR3 DNA follows: TGTGCCAGCTCACCAACTTTGGGACTAGCGGGGCACGGTTATACGCAGTATTTT. Translation: CASSPTLGLAGHGYTQYF. Looking up the rest from reference TRBV18 and TRBJ2-3 gives the full variable domain: NAGVMQNPRHLVRRRGQEARLRCSPMKGHSHVYWYRQLPEEGLKFMVYLQKENIIDESGMPKERFSAEFPKEGPSILRIQQVVRGDSAAYFCASSPTLGLAGHGYTQYFGPGTRLTVL.

The chain combines TRBV4-3 with TRBJ2-7, with 8 positions matching TRBD2. V shed 0 bases, J shed 5 bases, and the junction held 9 bases outside the gene matches. The CDR3 extends over 16 amino acids. Germline-derived CDR1 and CDR2 are LGHNA and YSLEER. The CDR3 is CASSQEWQRGFNEQYF. The CDR3 DNA reads TGCGCCAGCAGCCAAGAATGGCAGCGGGGGTTCAACGAGCAGTACTTC.

This clone was seen once. V gene TRBV29-1 combines with J gene TRBJ1-2; D gene ambiguous. V shed 0 bases and J shed 3 bases, with 14 bases lying between them. This CDR3 is built from 15 residues. From germline, CDR1 is SQVTM and CDR2 ANQGSEA. CDR3 sequence reads: CSVEDPAGSHYGYTF. In DNA form, the CDR3 reads TGCAGCGTTGAAGACCCCGCGGGAAGCCACTATGGCTACACCTTC.

This clone appeared once. V and J are TRBV5-5 and TRBJ2-1, with 13 nucleotides matching TRBD2. Germline V CDR1 and CDR2: SGHKS, YYEKEE (reference sequence). Unmatched junction bases numbered 5, after V lost 4 bases and J lost 4 bases. The CDR3 covers 16 residues. This CDR3 is CASSRPTSGRYNEQFF. In DNA form, the CDR3 reads TGTGCCAGCAGCCGTCCGACTAGCGGGAGGTACAATGAGCAGTTCTTC.

The rearrangement uses TRBV28 and TRBJ2-1; D remains unclear. Germline V CDR1 and CDR2: MDHEN, SYDVKM. The CDR3 sequence is 12 residues long. V was pared by 4 bases and J by 7 bases, with 8 bases between. DNA of the CDR3: TGTGCCAGCAGTTCTGTCAGGAATGAGCAGTTCTTC. The encoded protein is CASSSVRNEQFF.

The V call is TRBV10-2, the J call TRBJ1-1; TRBD1 might be the D (6 bases). V dropped 6 bases and J dropped 4 bases, with 15 bases sitting between them. The CDR3 runs 14 residues. The germline gives CDR1 WSHSY, CDR2 SAAADI. The CDR3 sequence: CASSPNDRSTEAFF. In DNA, the CDR3 is TGCGCCAGCAGCCCGAATGACAGGAGCACTGAAGCTTTCTTT.

This clone was picked up a small number of times. The chain recombines TRBV27 with TRBJ2-1, with no clear D. Germline assignment: CDR1 MNHEY and CDR2 SMNVEV (reference sequence). V shed 3 bases and J shed 1 base, with 13 bases lying between them. The CDR3 consists of 16 residues. The CDR3 DNA is TGTGCCAGCAGTTTTAACGCGGATTTGTCCTACAATGAGCAGTTCTTC. It encodes CASSFNADLSYNEQFF.

The chain combines TRBV2 with TRBJ2-3, with D unresolved. CDR1 and CDR2 (germline): SNHLY, FYNNEI. Trimming shortened V by 5 bases and J by 2 bases, and 2 bases separated the two germline ends. The CDR3 has 11 residues. The CDR3 loop is CASSLTDTQYF. CDR3 nucleotide sequence: TGTGCCAGCAGTCTCACAGATACGCAGTATTTT. The full variable domain, rest sourced from reference TRBV2 and TRBJ2-3, is EPEVTQTPSHQVTQMGQEVILRCVPISNHLYFYWYRQILGQKVEFLVSFYNNEISEKSEIFDDQFSVERPDGSNFTLKIRSTKLEDSAMYFCASSLTDTQYFGPGTRLTVL.

The chain is built from TRBV5-6 and TRBJ2-7, with 11 bases lining up with TRBD1. Germline CDR1 reads SGHDT; CDR2 reads YYEEEE. With V trimmed by 6 bases and J by 3 bases, 5 bases remained unmatched. CDR3 length equals 14 residues. Here the CDR3 reads CASTRTGGNYEQYF. The CDR3 coding sequence is TGTGCCAGCACCAGGACAGGGGGCAACTACGAGCAGTACTTC.

This chain uses TRBV27 with TRBJ2-3; possibly TRBD1 for D (5 bases). The ends were cut back, 2 bases at V and 0 bases at J, with 6 bases in the middle. Looked up from germline, CDR1 is MNHEY and CDR2 is SMNVEV (reference sequence). CDR3 length: 14 amino acids. This chain's CDR3 is CASSLGASTDTQYF. In DNA, the CDR3 is TGTGCCAGCAGTTTAGGGGCTAGCACAGATACGCAGTATTTT.

This chain uses TRBV28 with TRBJ2-7; D might be TRBD2 (7 bases). Germline V lookup: CDR1 MDHEN, CDR2 SYDVKM. The V gene lost 4 bases and the J gene lost 0 bases, with 19 bases spanning the gap. The CDR3 covers 17 residues. The CDR3 DNA sequence: TGTGCCAGCAGTTCCATAGGGGGGGTTCAAGCCTCCTACGAGCAGTACTTC. It yields the protein CASSSIGGVQASYEQYF.

The V call is TRBV4-3, the J call TRBJ1-1; no definite D call. Germline CDR1 and CDR2: LGHNA and YSLEER. The length of the CDR3 is 14 residues. Deletions cut 3 bases from V and 5 bases from J, with 13 bases between. This CDR3 reads CASSQALIWTEAFF. The DNA for the CDR3 is TGCGCCAGCAGCCAGGCTCTTATTTGGACTGAAGCTTTCTTT.

The gene calls are TRBV7-2 and TRBJ1-4; TRBD1 matches 7 bases. The trim removed 2 bases at V and 8 bases at J, leaving 5 bases unmatched. The germline CDR1 and CDR2 sequences are SGHTA and FQGNSA. The CDR3 consists of 14 residues. Here the CDR3 DNA reads TGTGCCAGCAGCTTACAGGGGGTAGGAGAAAAACTGTTTTTT. Encoded protein: CASSLQGVGEKLFF. Supplemented by reference TRBV7-2 and TRBJ1-4, the full variable domain reads GAGVSQSPSNKVTEKGKDVELRCDPISGHTALYWYRQSLGQGLEFLIYFQGNSAPDKSGLPSDRFSAERTGGSVSTLTIQRTQQEDSAVYLCASSLQGVGEKLFFGSGTQLSVL.

The chain uses TRBV11-2 and TRBJ2-7, with 10 bases fitting TRBD1. The germline V gene has CDR1 SGHAT and CDR2 FQNNGV. V shed 5 bases and J 6 bases; nucleotides not matched to a gene: 10. The CDR3 sequence is 15 residues long. CDR3 sequence reads: CASSPGTGERGEQYF. The CDR3 DNA reads as TGTGCCAGCAGCCCCGGGACAGGGGAGAGGGGCGAGCAGTACTTC.

The V gene is TRBV7-9, the J gene TRBJ1-2; D unclear. The CDR3 loop spans 12 amino acids. Trimming shortened V by 7 bases and J by 6 bases, and 12 bases separated the two germline ends. The germline V gene encodes CDR1 SEHNR and CDR2 FQNEAQ (reference sequence). This CDR3 is CASTRGGDGYTF. As DNA, the CDR3 is TGTGCCAGCACCCGGGGTGGCGATGGCTACACCTTC.